This passage covers 26 T cell receptor beta chains from one sample sequenced in a study of spatial heterogeneity in lung cancer. Stated time point: sample taken at primary tumor resection. Whole-study findings and limits: Higher tumor mutation counts went along with higher counts of expanded intratumoral alpha and beta TCRs.

For these receptors, no antigen is known. TCRdb recomputed calls from the 5' RACE reads with MiXCR, one row per CDR3 protein. The data show 15,000 to 20,000 distinct CDR3 sequences, approximately 5.8% seen once. The sample here was lung tumor tissue, taken at surgery. The receptors stem from a male donor with early-stage non-small cell lung cancer.

This clonotype was observed a handful of times. The chain couples TRBV7-8 to TRBJ2-1, with no clear D. V lost 2 bases and J 7 bases, leaving 6 bases between the germline ends. CDR1 is SGHVS and CDR2 is FQNEAQ in the germline V gene. The CDR3 extends over 12 amino acids. DNA for the CDR3: TGTGCCAGCAGCTTATCATGGAATGAGCAGTTCTTC. Encoded protein: CASSLSWNEQFF.

This clonotype was counted a few times. The gene calls are TRBV9 and TRBJ2-1; 7 positions match TRBD1. The CDR3 sequence is 15 residues long. Per the germline V gene, CDR1 is SGDLS and CDR2 is YYNGEE. Germline trimming cut 2 bases from V and 2 bases from J; bases unmatched to any gene: 4. CDR3 loop: CASSVQGDPYNEQFF. CDR3 in DNA: TGTGCCAGCAGCGTCCAGGGGGACCCCTACAATGAGCAGTTCTTC.

This clonotype has ten or more counts. V usage is TRBV20-1 and J usage is TRBJ1-4; weak D call: TRBD1 (6 bases). CDR1 and CDR2 from the germline V gene are DFQATT and SNEGSKA (reference sequence). V was trimmed by 7 bases and J by 4 bases, leaving 16 bases between them. The CDR3 is 14 amino acids. The CDR3: CSVPPAGVNEKLFF. In DNA, the CDR3 is TGCAGTGTCCCCCCGGCAGGGGTTAATGAAAAACTGTTTTTT.

As concerns this clonotype: A clone one base away is much larger, so this may be a read error. The chain joins TRBV20-1 to TRBJ2-1; the D is unclear. The CDR3 has 15 amino acids. Per the germline V gene, CDR1 is DFQATT and CDR2 is SNEGSKA (reference sequence). DNA for the CDR3: TGCAGTGCTAGCGGACGCCGGAGCTCCTACAATGAGCAGCTCTTC. Translation: CSASGRRSSYNEQLF.

There are a few counts of this clonotype. This rearrangement joins TRBV6-2 or TRBV6-3 to TRBJ1-1; possibly TRBD1 for D (5 bases). Trimming took 0 bases from V and 5 from J, leaving 10 bases between them. CDR1 is MNHEY, CDR2 SVGEGT, per germline. The CDR3 sequence is 14 residues long. In nucleotides, the CDR3 is TGTGCCAGCAGTTACTCGCACCGACAGACTGAAGCTTTCTTT. Its translation is CASSYSHRQTEAFF.

The chain employs TRBV7-9 and TRBJ1-3; D ambiguous. V was clipped by 2 bases and J by 1 base, with 9 bases between them. The V gene's germline CDR1 is SEHNR and CDR2 FQNEAQ (reference sequence). There are 15 residues in the CDR3. DNA of the CDR3: TGTGCCAGCAGCTTAAGCAGGTCATCTGGAAACACCATATATTTT. Protein sequence: CASSLSRSSGNTIYF.

This clonotype was observed many times. The chain links TRBV6-2 or TRBV6-3 to TRBJ2-4; 10 positions match TRBD1. J lost 6 bases, V lost 4 bases, and 21 bases had no gene match. This CDR3 comprises 20 residues. Germline CDR1 MNHEY, CDR2 SVGEGT. The CDR3 DNA sequence: TGTGCCAGCAGTTCGGACGGGACAGGGGCCTTCTTGGGTCCTAGAAACATTCAGTACTTC. It is translated as CASSSDGTGAFLGPRNIQYF.

Turning to this clonotype: This may be a read error: a much more frequent sequence differs by one nucleotide. The chain couples TRBV7-2 to TRBJ2-7, with D uncertain. The CDR3 is made up of 13 amino acids. The V and J ends lost 2 bases and 8 bases respectively, with 13 bases between them. Germline CDR1 SGHTA, CDR2 FQGNSA. CDR3 protein: CASSLLEDGQQYF. The CDR3 coding sequence is TGTGCCAGCAGCTTACTTGAGGATGGGCAGCAGTACTTC.

This clonotype qualifies as medium-sized (0.01 to 0.1%). The genes are TRBV20-1 and TRBJ1-1; D gene ambiguous. The V end lost 5 bases, the J end lost 3 bases, and 19 bases lay between the germline ends. Germline CDR1 is DFQATT and CDR2 is SNEGSKA (reference sequence). This CDR3 is built from 15 residues. The CDR3 region is CSAQSVGGLDTEAFF. The CDR3 DNA sequence: TGCAGTGCTCAATCCGTGGGAGGGTTGGACACTGAAGCTTTCTTT.

The sample holds a few counts of this clonotype. This rearrangement joins TRBV20-1 to TRBJ1-1, with D possibly matching TRBD1 (6 bases). The germline V gene has CDR1 DFQATT and CDR2 SNEGSKA (reference sequence). The V gene lost 6 bases and the J gene lost 1 base, with 18 bases spanning the gap. The CDR3 runs 15 residues. The CDR3 protein is CSAIQGAGANTEAFF. CDR3 bases: TGCAGTGCGATACAGGGTGCAGGGGCGAACACTGAAGCTTTCTTT.

This clonotype was seen repeatedly, ten times or more. The chain combines TRBV5-6 with TRBJ2-7; 10 nucleotides line up with TRBD2. CDR1 and CDR2 (germline): SGHDT, YYEEEE. With V trimmed by 0 bases and J by 3 bases, 9 bases remained unmatched. The CDR3 sequence is 17 residues long. The CDR3: CASSLALSGRFDYEQYF. The CDR3 DNA reads as TGTGCCAGCAGCTTGGCTCTTAGCGGGAGGTTCGACTACGAGCAGTACTTC.

This clonotype has ten or more counts. The chain has TRBV5-1 and TRBJ1-2; TRBD1 matches at 7 bases. The CDR3 totals 14 residues. The V gene end was trimmed by 3 bases and the J gene end by 1 base; junction bases not matched to a gene: 3. The germline V gene encodes CDR1 SGHRS and CDR2 YFSETQ. The CDR3 loop is CASSSGTVNYGYTF. CDR3 sequence (DNA): TGCGCCAGCAGCTCCGGGACAGTTAACTATGGCTACACCTTC.

This clonotype was recorded many times. This chain uses TRBV7-2 with TRBJ2-2; D might be TRBD2 (5 bases). The CDR3 extends over 15 amino acids. Germline V gene sequence: CDR1 SGHTA, CDR2 FQGNSA. Between the trimmed V and J ends, which lost 2 bases and 1 base, there was a span of 8 bases. CDR3 loop: CASSLRTRNTGELFF. CDR3 coding DNA: TGTGCCAGCAGCTTAAGAACTAGGAACACCGGGGAGCTGTTTTTT.

This clonotype was seen many times. J is TRBJ1-1 and V is TRBV5-1, with 7 bases lining up with TRBD1. CDR3 length: 13 residues. CDR1 is SGHRS and CDR2 is YFSETQ in the germline V gene. Trimming at V came to 2 bases and at J to 6 bases, leaving 4 bases not matched to a gene. The CDR3 nucleotides read TGCGCCAGCAGCTTAGGACAGGACTCTGAAGCTTTCTTT. Protein sequence: CASSLGQDSEAFF.

This clonotype was counted many times. The chain employs TRBV11-2 and TRBJ1-6; D ambiguous. V shed 0 bases and J shed 7 bases, with 7 bases lying between them. Germline assignment: CDR1 SGHAT and CDR2 FQNNGV. The CDR3 sequence is 14 residues long. The CDR3 sequence is CASSLDTRNSPLHF. The CDR3 DNA follows: TGTGCCAGCAGCTTAGATACCCGAAATTCACCCCTCCACTTT.

This clonotype has ten or more counts. The chain is built from TRBV3-1 and TRBJ2-2, with 7 bases fitting TRBD1. The V gene end was trimmed by 5 bases and the J gene end by 0 bases; junction bases not matched to a gene: 0. This CDR3 region has 14 residues. Looked up from germline, CDR1 is LGHDT and CDR2 is YNNKEL (reference sequence). The CDR3 DNA reads as TGTGCCAGCAGCGGGACAGCGAACACCGGGGAGCTGTTTTTT. Protein: CASSGTANTGELFF.

Ten or more counts support this clonotype. V gene TRBV12-3 or TRBV12-4 combines with J gene TRBJ2-5, with D perhaps TRBD1 (8 bases). Trimming removed 6 bases from V and 5 bases from J, with 19 bases in between. The CDR3 runs 15 residues. Here the CDR3 DNA reads TGTGCCAGCAGCTTGACAGGGGCGCGGGGGGAGACCCAGTACTTC. Translated, it gives CASSLTGARGETQYF.

The table lists this clonotype with many counts. This chain connects TRBV18 to TRBJ2-3, with no clear D. Trimming cost V 4 bases and J 4 bases, with 12 bases left between them. This CDR3 has 14 amino acids. The germline V gene encodes CDR1 KGHSH and CDR2 LQKENI. The DNA of the CDR3 is TGTGCCAGCTCACTGGACCTTTCAGCAGATACGCAGTATTTT. As protein: CASSLDLSADTQYF.

This clonotype was recorded at least ten times. The gene calls are TRBV7-4 and TRBJ1-1, with a possible D match to TRBD1 (5 bases). Germline V lookup: CDR1 SGHVT, CDR2 SQSDAQ. The V end was cut by 5 bases, the J end by 7 bases, with 20 bases between. CDR3 length: 15 residues. The CDR3 bases are TGTGCCAGCAGCCAAAGGGGAGGGTGTAACGGTGAAGCTTTCTTT. This encodes CASSQRGGCNGEAFF.

This clonotype showed up many times. Relative to the germline gene, one junction end is altered; a read error may explain this. This CDR3 is CSVAGAAEDTYVQYF. CDR3 bases: TGCAGCGTCGCCGGGGCCGCAGAAGACACTTACGTGCAGTACTTC. This rearrangement joins TRBV29-1 to TRBJ2-7; D might be TRBD1 or TRBD2, each matching 5 bases. The germline gives CDR1 SQVTM, CDR2 ANQGSEA. CDR3 length: 15 amino acids.

The chain joins TRBV7-3 to TRBJ2-1; TRBD2 matches 7 bases. Germline-derived CDR1 and CDR2 are SGHTA and FQGTGA. The CDR3 covers 15 residues. V trimming: 3 bases; J trimming: 9 bases; junction bases outside the gene matches: 11. DNA for the CDR3: TGTGCCAGCAGCTTTGATAGCTGGGGGGGTCTTGAGCAGTTCTTC. This sequence encodes CASSFDSWGGLEQFF.

The chain employs TRBV29-1 and TRBJ2-7; D is perhaps TRBD1 or TRBD2 (5 bases each). The germline V and J ends were trimmed by 0 bases and 12 bases, with 18 bases remaining between them. This CDR3 has 13 residues. The germline V gene has CDR1 SQVTM and CDR2 ANQGSEA. In DNA form, the CDR3 reads TGCAGCGTTGAAGATCAGGGAGCGGCATCGCGGTACTTC. Encoded protein: CSVEDQGAASRYF.

This clonotype was counted many times. The rearrangement joins TRBV3-1 to TRBJ1-1; D not certain. CDR1 LGHDT and CDR2 YNNKEL come from the germline V gene (reference sequence). V was clipped by 4 bases and J by 1 base, with 10 bases between them. The CDR3 sequence is 14 residues long. CDR3 protein: CASSPAGPNTEAFF. DNA for the CDR3: TGTGCCAGCAGCCCTGCTGGCCCGAACACTGAAGCTTTCTTT.

This clonotype was seen more than once but under ten times. V usage is TRBV2 and J usage is TRBJ2-5; D tentatively fits TRBD1 or TRBD2 (6 bases each). Trimming took 7 bases from V and 5 from J, leaving 17 bases between them. The CDR3 is 14 residues long. Germline loops: CDR1 SNHLY, CDR2 FYNNEI. The CDR3: CASTPGARQETQYF. In DNA, the CDR3 is TGTGCCAGCACACCGGGGGCCCGGCAGGAGACCCAGTACTTC.

This chain links TRBV28 with TRBJ1-2; D is unresolved. The CDR3 runs to 13 residues. V was pared by 6 bases and J by 4 bases, with 12 bases between. Germline assignment: CDR1 MDHEN and CDR2 SYDVKM. CDR3 in DNA: TGTGCCAGCAGCACAATCCTGTCCTATGGCTACACCTTC. Translation: CASSTILSYGYTF.

This clonotype was detected many times. The chain is built from TRBV5-1 and TRBJ1-2; the D is unclear. Germline assignment: CDR1 SGHRS and CDR2 YFSETQ. CDR3 length equals 15 residues. Trimming left V 1 base short and J 2 bases short, with 12 bases between. This chain's CDR3 is CASSLLPTPNYGYTF. The CDR3 bases are TGCGCCAGCAGCTTGTTACCCACCCCCAACTATGGCTACACCTTC.